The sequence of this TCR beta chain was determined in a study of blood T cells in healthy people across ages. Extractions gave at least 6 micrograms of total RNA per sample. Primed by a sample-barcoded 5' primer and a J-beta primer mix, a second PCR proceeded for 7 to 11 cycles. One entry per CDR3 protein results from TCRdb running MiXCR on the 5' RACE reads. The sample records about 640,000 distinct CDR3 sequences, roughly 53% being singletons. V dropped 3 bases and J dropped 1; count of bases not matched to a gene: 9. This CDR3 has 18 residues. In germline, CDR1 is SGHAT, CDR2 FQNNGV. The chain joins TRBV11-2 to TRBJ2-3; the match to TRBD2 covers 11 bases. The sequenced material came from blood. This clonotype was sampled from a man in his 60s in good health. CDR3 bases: TGTGCCAGCAGCTTCTCCATTAGCGGGGGGGCTGGCACAGATACGCAGTATTTT. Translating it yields CASSFSISGGAGTDTQYF.